This T cell receptor (beta chain) derives from a study of blood T cells in healthy people across ages (dated by TCRdb to the mid-2010s). Notes on the research overall: Template switching captured roughly one uniquely barcoded TCR beta cDNA molecule per two T cells in model experiments. The donors were divided into four age groups: young (average around 17 years), middle-aged (over 35), aged (roughly 66) and long-lived (about 84). The study analyzed two additional independent replicas of 1 million unique cDNA reads from the same blood draw for two donors, one aged 18 to 30 and one aged 80 or older. Donors of different ages were randomly distributed across sequencing lanes to avoid experimental bias. To track age-related changes in TCR beta repertoire diversity, the study relied on deep sequencing normalized with unique cDNA molecular identifiers. Broad study findings and their caveats: Because profiling used bulk unsorted PBMCs, naive and antigen-experienced compartments could not be compared conclusively. There was a strong correlation between observed TCR beta diversity and the percentage of naive T cells measured by flow cytometry. Donor CMV infection status was unknown, potentially confounding age-related changes in expanded clonotypes. Estimates of total diversity based on one million sequenced T cells were considered lower bounds and underestimates. Observed TCR beta diversity per million T cells fell roughly linearly with age, and a significant reduction was already apparent by age approximately 40. Compared with the aged group, the long-lived group had more naive CD4+ T cells, fewer expanded clones and increased TCR diversity, suggesting age selection.

The library was produced with 5' RACE. This sample was sequenced with an Illumina HiSeq 2500. A second PCR of roughly 7 to 11 cycles was performed with a sample-barcoded 5' primer and a J-beta primer mix. Each TCR beta cDNA molecule received a unique molecular identifier from a template-switch 5' adaptor carrying 12 random nucleotides. Each sample yielded at least 2.5 million CDR3-containing paired-end reads. All of the RNA was converted into first-strand cDNA using the Mint cDNA synthesis kit, with a TRBC-specific oligonucleotide serving as the primer. Following uracil-DNA glycosylase treatment, a first 18-cycle PCR with universal primers M1SS and BC2_uni_R was performed on all cDNA. For the original study's pipeline: For normalization, 1 million high-quality reads, each with a distinct molecular identifier, were randomly selected from each sample. Instead of being binned into consensus sequences, reads that shared molecular identifiers were thrown out. MiTCR, set to a Q25 quality threshold and the strictest error-elimination algorithm, was used for CDR3 identification, clonotype clustering and error correction. A nonparametric unseen species model using Euler transformation provided a lower-bound estimate of total TCR beta diversity. TCRdb reprocessing: public reads trimmed at Q25 with fastp, clones called with MiXCR, in-frame beta chains kept. Under each unique CDR3 protein, matching rows form one entry showing the most common genes and DNA. What appears here as the V and J calls and clone size reflects TCRdb's work, not the paper's. The table for this sample lists about 780,000 distinct CDR3 sequences; about half of them were counted only once. The biggest ten clones account for 18% of the sample.

The donors were roughly 40 Caucasian individuals from Russia, aged roughly 6 to 90 years, who were systemically healthy. Around 10 milliliters of peripheral blood were collected from each donor into EDTA-treated Vacutainer tubes. Ficoll-Paque density-gradient centrifugation was used to isolate PBMCs, with at least 7 million obtained per sample. Trizol reagent was used to extract total RNA from PBMCs, with at least 5.5 micrograms per sample. For every donor, an aliquot of PBMCs went through flow cytometry to measure the percentages of naive CD45RAhigh/CD27high T cells. Trimming accounts for 3 bases at V and 8 bases at J, while the number of junction bases matched to no gene is 11. The germline V gene provides CDR1 SGDLS and CDR2 YYNGEE. The CDR3 starts with the cysteine, ends with the phenylalanine, and has 14 residues. Only the CDR3 DNA is retained, 42 bases long and in frame from the first base.

This clonotype was counted a few times. The clone's antigen remains unknown. There are no base qualities to consult, and no much larger clone falls within one base. The TCR sequence derives from an elderly man in good health. The sample taken for sequencing was blood. The V and J genes are TRBV9 and TRBJ2-7, and 7 bases in between align with TRBD1. The nucleotide sequence is TGTGCCAGCAGCGGGGGACAGCCCTCCAAGAAGCAGTACTTC. It codes for CASSGGQPSKKQYF.